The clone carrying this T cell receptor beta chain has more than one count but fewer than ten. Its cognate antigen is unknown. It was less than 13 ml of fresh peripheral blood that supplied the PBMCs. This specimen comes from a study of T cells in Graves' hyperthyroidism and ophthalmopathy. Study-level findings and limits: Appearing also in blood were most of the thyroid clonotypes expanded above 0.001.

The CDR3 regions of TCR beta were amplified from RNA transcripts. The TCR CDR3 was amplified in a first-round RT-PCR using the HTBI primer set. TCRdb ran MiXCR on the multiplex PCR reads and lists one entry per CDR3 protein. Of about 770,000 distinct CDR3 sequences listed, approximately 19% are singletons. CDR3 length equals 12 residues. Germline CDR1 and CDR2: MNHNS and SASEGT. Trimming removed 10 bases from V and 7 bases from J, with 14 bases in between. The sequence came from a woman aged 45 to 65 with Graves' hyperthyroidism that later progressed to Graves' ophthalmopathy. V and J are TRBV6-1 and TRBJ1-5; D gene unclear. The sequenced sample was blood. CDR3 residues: CAINTGLQPQHF. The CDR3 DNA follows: TGTGCCATCAACACCGGGCTCCAGCCCCAGCATTTT.